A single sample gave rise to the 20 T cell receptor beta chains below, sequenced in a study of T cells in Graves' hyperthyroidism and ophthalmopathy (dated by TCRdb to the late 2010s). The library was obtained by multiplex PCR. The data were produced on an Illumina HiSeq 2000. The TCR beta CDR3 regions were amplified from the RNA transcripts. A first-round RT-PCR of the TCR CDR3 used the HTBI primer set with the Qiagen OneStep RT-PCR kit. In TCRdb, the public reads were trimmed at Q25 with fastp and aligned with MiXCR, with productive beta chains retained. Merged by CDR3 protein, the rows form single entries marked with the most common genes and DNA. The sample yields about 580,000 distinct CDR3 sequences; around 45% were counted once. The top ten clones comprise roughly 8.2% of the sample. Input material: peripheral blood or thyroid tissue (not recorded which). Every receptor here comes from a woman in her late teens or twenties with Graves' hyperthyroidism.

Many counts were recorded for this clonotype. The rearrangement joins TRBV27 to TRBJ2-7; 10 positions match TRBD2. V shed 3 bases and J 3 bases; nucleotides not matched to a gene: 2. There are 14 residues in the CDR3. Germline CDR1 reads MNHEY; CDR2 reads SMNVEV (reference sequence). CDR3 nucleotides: TGTGCCAGCAGTTTCCTAGCGGGAGACTACGAGCAGTACTTC. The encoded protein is CASSFLAGDYEQYF.

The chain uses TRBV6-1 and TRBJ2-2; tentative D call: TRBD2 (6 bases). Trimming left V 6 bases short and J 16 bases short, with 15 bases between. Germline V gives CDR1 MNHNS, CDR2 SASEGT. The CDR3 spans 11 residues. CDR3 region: CASSDGGQGFF. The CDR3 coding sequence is TGTGCCAGCAGCGACGGAGGGCAGGGGTTTTTT.

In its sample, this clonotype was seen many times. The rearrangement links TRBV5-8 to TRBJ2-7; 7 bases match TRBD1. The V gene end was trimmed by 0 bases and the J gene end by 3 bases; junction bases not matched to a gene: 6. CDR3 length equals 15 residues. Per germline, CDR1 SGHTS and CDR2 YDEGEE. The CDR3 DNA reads TGTGCCAGCAGCTTGGCTCTGGGGACAGACTACGAGCAGTACTTC. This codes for CASSLALGTDYEQYF.

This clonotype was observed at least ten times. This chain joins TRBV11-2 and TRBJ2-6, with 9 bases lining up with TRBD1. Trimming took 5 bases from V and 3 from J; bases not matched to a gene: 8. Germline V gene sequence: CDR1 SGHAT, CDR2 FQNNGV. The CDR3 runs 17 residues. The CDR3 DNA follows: TGTGCCAGCAGCATGGGACAGGGAGCTGTTGGGGCCAACGTCCTGACTTTC. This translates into CASSMGQGAVGANVLTF.

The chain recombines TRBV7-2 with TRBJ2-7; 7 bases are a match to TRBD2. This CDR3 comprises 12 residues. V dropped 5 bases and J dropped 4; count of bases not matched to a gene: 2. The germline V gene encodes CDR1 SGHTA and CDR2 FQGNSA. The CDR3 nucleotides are TGTGCCAGCAGCCGGACTAGGTACGAGCAGTACTTC. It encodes CASSRTRYEQYF.

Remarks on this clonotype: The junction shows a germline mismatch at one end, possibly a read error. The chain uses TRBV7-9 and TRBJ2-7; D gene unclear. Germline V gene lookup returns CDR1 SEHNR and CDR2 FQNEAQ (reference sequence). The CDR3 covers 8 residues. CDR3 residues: CASSLAPF. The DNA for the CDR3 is TGTGCCAGCAGCTTGGCTCCGTTT. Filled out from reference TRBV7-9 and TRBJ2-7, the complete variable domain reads DTGVSQNPRHKITKRGQNVTFRCDPISEHNRLYWYRQTLGQGPEFLTYFQNEAQLEKSRLLSDRFSAERPKGSFSTLEIQRTEQGDSAMYLCASSLAPFGPGTRLTVT.

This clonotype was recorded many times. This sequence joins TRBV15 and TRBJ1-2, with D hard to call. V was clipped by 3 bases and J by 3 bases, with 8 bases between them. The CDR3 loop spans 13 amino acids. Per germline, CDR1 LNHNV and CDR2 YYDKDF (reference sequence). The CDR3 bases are TGTGCCACCAGCAGGTCGGACTACTATGGCTACACCTTC. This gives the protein CATSRSDYYGYTF.

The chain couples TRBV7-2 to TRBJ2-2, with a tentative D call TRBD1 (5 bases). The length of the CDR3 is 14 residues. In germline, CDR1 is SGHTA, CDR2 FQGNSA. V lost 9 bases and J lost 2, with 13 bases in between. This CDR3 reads CASGSRGNTGELFF. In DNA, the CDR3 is TGTGCCAGTGGGTCAAGGGGAAACACCGGGGAGCTGTTTTTT.

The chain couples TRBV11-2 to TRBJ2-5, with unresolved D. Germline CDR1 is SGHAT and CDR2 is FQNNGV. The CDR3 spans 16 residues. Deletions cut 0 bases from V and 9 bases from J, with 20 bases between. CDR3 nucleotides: TGTGCCAGCAGCTTAGATCGTGTTGGCGGAAGTCAGCCCCAGTACTTC. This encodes CASSLDRVGGSQPQYF.

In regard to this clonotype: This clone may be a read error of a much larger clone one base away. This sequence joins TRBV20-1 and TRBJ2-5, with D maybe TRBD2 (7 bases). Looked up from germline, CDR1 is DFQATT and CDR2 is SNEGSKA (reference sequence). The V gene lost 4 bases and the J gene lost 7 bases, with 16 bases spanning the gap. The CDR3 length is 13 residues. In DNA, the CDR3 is TGCAGTGCTAAGGGGGGGCACGGGGGGACCCAGTACTTC. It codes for CSAKGGHGGTQYF.

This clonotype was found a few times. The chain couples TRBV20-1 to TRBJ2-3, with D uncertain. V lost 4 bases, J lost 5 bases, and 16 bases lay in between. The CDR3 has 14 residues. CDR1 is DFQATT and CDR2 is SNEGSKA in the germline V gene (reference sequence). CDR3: CSATPSGFGDTQYF. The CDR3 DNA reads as TGCAGTGCTACCCCTAGTGGGTTCGGAGATACGCAGTATTTT.

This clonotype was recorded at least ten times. In DNA form, the CDR3 reads TGTGCCAGTAGTATCTTCAACAGGGGAAGGCGTCAGCCCCAGCATTTT. Its translation: CASSIFNRGRRQPQHF. The chain combines TRBV19 with TRBJ1-5; 7 bases fit TRBD1. V trimming: 3 bases; J trimming: 6 bases; junction bases outside the gene matches: 11. This CDR3 is 16 amino acids long. The germline V gene encodes CDR1 LNHDA and CDR2 SQIVND (reference sequence). Combining the CDR3 with reference TRBV19 and TRBJ1-5 gives the whole variable domain DGGITQSPKYLFRKEGQNVTLSCEQNLNHDAMYWYRQDPGQGLRLIYYSQIVNDFQKGDIAEGYSVSREKKESFPLTVTSAQKNPTAFYLCASSIFNRGRRQPQHFGDGTRLSIL.

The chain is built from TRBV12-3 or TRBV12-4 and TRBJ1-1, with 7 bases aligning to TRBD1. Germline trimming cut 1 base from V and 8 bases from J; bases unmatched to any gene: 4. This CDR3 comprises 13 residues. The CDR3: CASSLGQGMEAFF. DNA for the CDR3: TGTGCCAGCAGTTTAGGACAGGGTATGGAAGCTTTCTTT.

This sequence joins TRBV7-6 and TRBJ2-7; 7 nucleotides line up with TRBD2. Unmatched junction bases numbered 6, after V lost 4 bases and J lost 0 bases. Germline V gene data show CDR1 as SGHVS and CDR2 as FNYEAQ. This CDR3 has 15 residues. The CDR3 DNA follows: TGTGCCAGCAGCTCTGGGAGGGGTGGCTCCTACGAGCAGTACTTC. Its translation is CASSSGRGGSYEQYF.

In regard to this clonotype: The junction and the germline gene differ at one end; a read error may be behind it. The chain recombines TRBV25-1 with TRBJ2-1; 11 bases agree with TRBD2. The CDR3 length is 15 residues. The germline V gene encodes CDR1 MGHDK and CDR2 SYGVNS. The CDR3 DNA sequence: TGTGCCAGCAGTGAATCTAGCGGGAGGAGAAGTGAGCAGCTCTTC. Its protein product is CASSESSGRRSEQLF.

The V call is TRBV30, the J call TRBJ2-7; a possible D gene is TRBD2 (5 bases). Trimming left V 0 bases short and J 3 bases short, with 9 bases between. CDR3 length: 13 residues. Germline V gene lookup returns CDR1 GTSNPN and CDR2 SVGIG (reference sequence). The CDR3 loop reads CAWSVYGGYEQYF. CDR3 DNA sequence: TGTGCCTGGAGTGTATACGGAGGCTACGAGCAGTACTTC.

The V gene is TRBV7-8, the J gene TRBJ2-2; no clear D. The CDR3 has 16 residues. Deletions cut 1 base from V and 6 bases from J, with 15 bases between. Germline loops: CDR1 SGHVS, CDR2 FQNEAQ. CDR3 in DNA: TGTGCCAGCAGCTTAGATCTTTGGAGTAGGTCCGGGGAGCTGTTTTTT. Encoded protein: CASSLDLWSRSGELFF.

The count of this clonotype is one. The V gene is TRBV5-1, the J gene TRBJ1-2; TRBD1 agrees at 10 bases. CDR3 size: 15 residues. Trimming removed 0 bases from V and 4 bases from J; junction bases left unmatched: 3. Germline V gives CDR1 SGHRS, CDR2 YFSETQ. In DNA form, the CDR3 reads TGCGCCAGCAGCTTGGGACAGGGGGCCATCTATGGCTACACCTTC. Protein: CASSLGQGAIYGYTF.

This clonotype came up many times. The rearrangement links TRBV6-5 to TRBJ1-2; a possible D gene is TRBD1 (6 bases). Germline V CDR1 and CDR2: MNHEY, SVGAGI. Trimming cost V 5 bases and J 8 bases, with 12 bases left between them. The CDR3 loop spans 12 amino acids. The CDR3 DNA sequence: TGTGCCAGCAGTGGGTACAGGGTGGGCTACACCTTC. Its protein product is CASSGYRVGYTF.

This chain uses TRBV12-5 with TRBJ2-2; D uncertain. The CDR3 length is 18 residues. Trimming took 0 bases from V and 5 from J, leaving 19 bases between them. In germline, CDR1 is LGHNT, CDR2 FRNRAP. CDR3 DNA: TGTGCTAGTGGTTTGGTACTCGGGTTGAACACCCGGACCGGGGAGCTGTTTTTT. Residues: CASGLVLGLNTRTGELFF.